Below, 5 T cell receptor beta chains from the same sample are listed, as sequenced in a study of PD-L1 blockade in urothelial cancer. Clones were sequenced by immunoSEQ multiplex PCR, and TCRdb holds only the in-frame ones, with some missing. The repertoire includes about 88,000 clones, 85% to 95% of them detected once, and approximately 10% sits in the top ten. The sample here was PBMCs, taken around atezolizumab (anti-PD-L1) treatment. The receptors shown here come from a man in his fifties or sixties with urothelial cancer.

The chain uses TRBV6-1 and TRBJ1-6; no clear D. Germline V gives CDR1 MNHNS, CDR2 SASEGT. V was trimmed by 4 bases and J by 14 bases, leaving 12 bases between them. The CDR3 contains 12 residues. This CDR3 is CASSVVVAALHF. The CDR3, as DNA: TGTGCCAGCAGTGTAGTAGTAGCGGCCCTCCACTTT.

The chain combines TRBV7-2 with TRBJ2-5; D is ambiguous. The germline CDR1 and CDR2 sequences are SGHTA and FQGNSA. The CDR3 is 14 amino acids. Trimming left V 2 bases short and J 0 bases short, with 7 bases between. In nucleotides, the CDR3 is TGTGCCAGCAGCTTATCCCAGTACCAAGAGACCCAGTACTTC. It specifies CASSLSQYQETQYF.

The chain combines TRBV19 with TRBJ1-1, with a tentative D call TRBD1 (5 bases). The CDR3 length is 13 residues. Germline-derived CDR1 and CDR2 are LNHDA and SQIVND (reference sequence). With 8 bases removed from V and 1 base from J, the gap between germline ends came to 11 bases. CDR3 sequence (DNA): TGTGCCAGTTCGTGGGGGGGGAACACTGAAGCTTTCTTT. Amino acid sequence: CASSWGGNTEAFF.

In DNA form, the CDR3 reads TGTGCCAGCAGCGTTACAGGGGACAATTCACCCCTCCACTTT. Amino acid sequence: CASSVTGDNSPLHF. This sequence joins TRBV9 and TRBJ1-6, with TRBD1 matching 7 bases. Germline CDR1 and CDR2: SGDLS and YYNGEE. V shed 2 bases, J shed 7 bases, and the junction held 3 bases outside the gene matches. The CDR3 consists of 14 residues.

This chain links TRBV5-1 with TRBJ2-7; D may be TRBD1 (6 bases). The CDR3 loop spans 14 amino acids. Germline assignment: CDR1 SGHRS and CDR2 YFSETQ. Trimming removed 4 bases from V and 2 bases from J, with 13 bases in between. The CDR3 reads CASSLRDTPYEQYF. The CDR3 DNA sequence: TGCGCCAGCAGCCTCCGGGACACTCCCTACGAGCAGTACTTC. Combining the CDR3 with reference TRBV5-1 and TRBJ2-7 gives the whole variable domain KAGVTQTPRYLIKTRGQQVTLSCSPISGHRSVSWYQQTPGQGLQFLFEYFSETQRNKGNFPGRFSGRQFSNSRSEMNVSTLELGDSALYLCASSLRDTPYEQYFGPGTRLTVT.